One sample yielded the 19 T cell receptor beta chains listed below, sequenced in a study of shared clonotypes between healthy human individuals. Profiling relied on immunoSEQ multiplex PCR, and the TCRdb table lists in-frame clones only, not all of them. The sample contains 2,500,000 or so clones, 93% of which appear only once. Specimen: naive CD4+ T cells from PBMCs. Subset given: CD45RA+ positively selected. Source of these receptors: a young man in good health. Some clones in this sample may be carry-over from other donors' samples.

The chain joins TRBV6-5 to TRBJ2-5; TRBD1 matches 8 bases. The CDR3 length is 14 residues. With V trimmed by 7 bases and J by 5 bases, 9 bases remained unmatched. Looked up from germline, CDR1 is MNHEY and CDR2 is SVGAGI. The CDR3 spells CASNPGGAEETQYF. CDR3 DNA: TGTGCCAGCAACCCAGGGGGCGCGGAGGAGACCCAGTACTTC.

This chain joins TRBV7-9 and TRBJ1-5; a weak D match, TRBD1 (5 bases). Germline loops: CDR1 SEHNR, CDR2 FQNEAQ (reference sequence). Trimming removed 2 bases from V and 6 bases from J, with 11 bases in between. The CDR3 has 14 residues. CDR3 protein: CASSLQGTTQPQHF. DNA of the CDR3: TGTGCCAGCAGCTTACAGGGTACGACTCAGCCCCAGCATTTT.

This sequence joins TRBV19 and TRBJ2-3, with 9 positions matching TRBD1. This CDR3 has 15 residues. With V trimmed by 3 bases and J by 1 base, 2 bases remained unmatched. In germline, CDR1 is LNHDA, CDR2 SQIVND (reference sequence). The CDR3 spells CASSIRQGGTDTQYF. In DNA form, the CDR3 reads TGTGCCAGTAGTATCCGACAGGGGGGCACAGATACGCAGTATTTT.

The chain employs TRBV4-1 and TRBJ2-5, with 9 bases aligning to TRBD2. This CDR3 is built from 16 residues. The germline V gene encodes CDR1 MGHRA and CDR2 YSYEKL. Trimming took 2 bases from V and 5 from J; bases not matched to a gene: 9. Written as DNA, the CDR3 is TGCGCCAGCAGCCAACTTATGGGGCTAGCGGGGGAGACCCAGTACTTC. Its translation is CASSQLMGLAGETQYF.

The rearrangement links TRBV7-9 to TRBJ2-7; D possibly corresponds to TRBD2 (6 bases). Trimming removed 5 bases from V and 2 bases from J, with 13 bases in between. CDR1 and CDR2 (germline): SEHNR, FQNEAQ (reference sequence). The CDR3 spans 14 residues. CDR3 sequence (DNA): TGTGCCAGCAGCGAATTGGAGGGAACCTACGAGCAGTACTTC. As protein: CASSELEGTYEQYF.

The V gene is TRBV7-2, the J gene TRBJ1-3; no definite D call. Germline lookup yields CDR1 SGHTA and CDR2 FQGNSA. The ends were cut back, 5 bases at V and 4 bases at J, with 6 bases in the middle. The CDR3 spans 12 residues. CDR3 sequence reads: CASSDRGNTIYF. The CDR3 region has the DNA TGTGCCAGCAGCGATAGGGGAAACACCATATATTTT.

This clone has more than one count but fewer than ten. The V gene is TRBV28, the J gene TRBJ1-1; D is unresolved. The germline gives CDR1 MDHEN, CDR2 SYDVKM. Trimming pared 2 bases from V and 8 bases from J, leaving 0 bases between. The length of the CDR3 is 9 residues. The CDR3 here is CASSLEAFF. In nucleotides, the CDR3 is TGTGCCAGCAGTTTAGAAGCTTTCTTT.

The chain recombines TRBV13 with TRBJ2-7, with 12 bases identical to TRBD2. Per germline, CDR1 PRHDT and CDR2 FYEKMQ (reference sequence). Trimming removed 5 bases from V and 3 bases from J; junction bases left unmatched: 8. This CDR3 has 16 residues. CDR3 bases: TGTGCCAGCAGCCCACGACGACTAGCGGGAGTCTACGAGCAGTACTTC. Protein: CASSPRRLAGVYEQYF.

The chain has TRBV20-1 and TRBJ2-5; D is uncertain. The CDR3 is 11 residues long. V lost 5 bases and J 1 base, leaving 5 bases between the germline ends. The germline V gene encodes CDR1 DFQATT and CDR2 SNEGSKA (reference sequence). For the CDR3, the DNA is TGCAGTGCTGGATTCCAAGAGACCCAGTACTTC. Its translation is CSAGFQETQYF.

This clone occurred once. The chain recombines TRBV7-8 with TRBJ1-2; the match to TRBD1 covers 8 bases. Per the germline V gene, CDR1 is SGHVS and CDR2 is FQNEAQ. J gave up 4 bases and V 4 bases, and 8 bases lay outside the gene matches. The CDR3 is 15 residues long. In nucleotides, the CDR3 is TGTGCCAGCAGCTACGTCGGACAGGGAAGCTATGGCTACACCTTC. The encoded protein is CASSYVGQGSYGYTF. The variable domain in full, with the rest retrieved from reference TRBV7-8 and TRBJ1-2, is GAGVSQSPRYKVAKRGQDVALRCDPISGHVSLFWYQQALGQGPEFLTYFQNEAQLDKSGLPSDRFFAERPEGSVSTLKIQRTQQEDSAVYLCASSYVGQGSYGYTFGSGTRLTVV.

The rearrangement links TRBV9 to TRBJ2-7; D perhaps matches TRBD1 (6 bases). Per the germline V gene, CDR1 is SGDLS and CDR2 is YYNGEE. CDR3 length: 15 residues. V lost 4 bases and J lost 1, with 15 bases in between. CDR3 amino acids: CASSTRSQGSYEQYF. Here the CDR3 DNA reads TGTGCCAGCAGCACAAGGAGTCAGGGGTCCTACGAGCAGTACTTC.

The CDR3 DNA is TGTGCCAGCAGTTTAGCCCTAGTTGACGAGCAGTTCTTC. It is translated as CASSLALVDEQFF. V and J are TRBV28 and TRBJ2-1; D uncertain. This CDR3 comprises 13 residues. In germline, CDR1 is MDHEN, CDR2 SYDVKM. The V end was cut by 2 bases, the J end by 10 bases, with 12 bases between.

This rearrangement joins TRBV27 to TRBJ2-7; TRBD1 matches at 8 bases. Germline CDR1 MNHEY, CDR2 SMNVEV (reference sequence). CDR3 length equals 15 residues. The V and J ends lost 8 bases and 0 bases, in that order; junction bases with no gene match: 9. Written as DNA, the CDR3 is TGTGCCAGCCAACTTCAGACAGGGGCCTCCTACGAGCAGTACTTC. This translates into CASQLQTGASYEQYF.

J is TRBJ2-1 and V is TRBV12-5; 11 bases agree with TRBD2. J lost 7 bases, V lost 1 base, and 6 bases had no gene match. CDR1 LGHNT and CDR2 FRNRAP come from the germline V gene. CDR3 size: 16 residues. The CDR3 spells CASGLGLAGGKNEQFF. In nucleotides, the CDR3 is TGTGCTAGTGGTTTGGGGTTAGCGGGAGGGAAGAATGAGCAGTTCTTC.

The J gene is TRBJ2-7, the V gene TRBV9; D may be TRBD1 or TRBD2 (5 bases each). Trimming removed 4 bases at V and 4 bases at J, with 18 bases between. The CDR3 is 15 amino acids. In germline, CDR1 is SGDLS, CDR2 YYNGEE. The CDR3 sequence is CASSLRDQTGYEQYF. CDR3 nucleotide sequence: TGTGCCAGCAGCCTGAGGGACCAAACTGGGTACGAGCAGTACTTC.

The chain combines TRBV28 with TRBJ2-1; D unresolved. Trimming removed 10 bases from V and 6 bases from J, with 16 bases in between. Germline CDR1 is MDHEN and CDR2 is SYDVKM. This CDR3 spans 13 amino acids. CDR3 protein: CATPVGFGNEQFF. The CDR3 DNA reads as TGTGCCACTCCGGTTGGGTTTGGCAATGAGCAGTTCTTC.

This CDR3 is CSVDILGGAVYGYTF. Written as DNA, the CDR3 is TGCAGCGTTGATATCCTGGGGGGCGCCGTCTATGGCTACACCTTC. The rearrangement joins TRBV29-1 to TRBJ1-2, with D perhaps matching TRBD1 (6 bases). CDR1 is SQVTM and CDR2 is ANQGSEA in the germline V gene. V was shortened by 3 bases and J by 4 bases, with 18 bases between the two germline ends. This CDR3 is 15 amino acids long.

This clone appeared once. The chain carries TRBV28 and TRBJ2-6; no firm D call. The CDR3 is 16 amino acids. Germline assignment: CDR1 MDHEN and CDR2 SYDVKM. With 6 bases removed from V and 0 bases from J, the gap between germline ends came to 12 bases. The CDR3 loop is CASSAPGSSGANVLTF. The CDR3 region has the DNA TGTGCCAGCAGCGCCCCAGGAAGCTCTGGGGCCAACGTCCTGACTTTC.

The chain employs TRBV28 and TRBJ1-1; TRBD1 matches 12 bases. This CDR3 spans 16 amino acids. From germline, CDR1 is MDHEN and CDR2 SYDVKM. The trim removed 5 bases at V and 4 bases at J, leaving 8 bases unmatched. Written as DNA, the CDR3 is TGTGCCAGCAGTCGCTGGGGACAGGGGGCTGGCACTGAAGCTTTCTTT. Amino acids: CASSRWGQGAGTEAFF. Drawing the rest from reference TRBV28 and TRBJ1-1, the complete variable domain is DVKVTQSSRYLVKRTGEKVFLECVQDMDHENMFWYRQDPGLGLRLIYFSYDVKMKEKGDIPEGYSVSREKKERFSLILESASTNQTSMYLCASSRWGQGAGTEAFFGQGTRLTVV.